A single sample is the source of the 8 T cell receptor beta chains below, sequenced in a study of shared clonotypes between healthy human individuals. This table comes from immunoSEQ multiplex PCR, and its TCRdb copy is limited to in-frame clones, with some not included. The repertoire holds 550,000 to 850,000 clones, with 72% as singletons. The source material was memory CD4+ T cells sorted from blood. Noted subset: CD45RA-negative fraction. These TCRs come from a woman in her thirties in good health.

For the CDR3, the DNA is TGTGCCAGCAGCTTGGGCCTCTCAGGCGCGACCCCCTACGAGCAGTACTTC. Translated: CASSLGLSGATPYEQYF. The chain links TRBV5-6 to TRBJ2-7; D not resolved. V was cut by 0 bases and J by 2 bases, with 18 bases left in between. This CDR3 is built from 17 residues. The germline CDR1 and CDR2 sequences are SGHDT and YYEEEE.

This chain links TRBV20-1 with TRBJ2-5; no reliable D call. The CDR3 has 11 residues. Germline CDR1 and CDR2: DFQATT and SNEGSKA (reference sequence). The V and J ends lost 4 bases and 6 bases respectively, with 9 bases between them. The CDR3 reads CSATLGQTQYF. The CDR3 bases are TGCAGTGCTACTCTAGGGCAGACCCAGTACTTC.

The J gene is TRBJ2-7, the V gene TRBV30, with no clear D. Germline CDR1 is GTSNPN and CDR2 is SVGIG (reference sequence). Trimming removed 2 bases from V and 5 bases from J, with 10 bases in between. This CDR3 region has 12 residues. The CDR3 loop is CAWSPLGNEQYF. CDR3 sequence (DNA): TGTGCCTGGAGTCCTTTAGGGAACGAGCAGTACTTC.

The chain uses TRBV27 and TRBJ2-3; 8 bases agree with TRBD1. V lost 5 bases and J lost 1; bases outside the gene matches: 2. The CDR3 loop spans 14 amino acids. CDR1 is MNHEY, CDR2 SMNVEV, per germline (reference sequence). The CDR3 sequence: CASSRTGRTDTQYF. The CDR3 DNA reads TGTGCCAGCAGTCGGACAGGGCGCACAGATACGCAGTATTTT.

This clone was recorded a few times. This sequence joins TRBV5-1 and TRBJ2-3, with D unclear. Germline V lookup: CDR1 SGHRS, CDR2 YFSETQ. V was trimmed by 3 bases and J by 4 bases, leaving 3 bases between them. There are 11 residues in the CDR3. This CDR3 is CASSWADTQYF. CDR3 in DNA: TGCGCCAGCAGCTGGGCAGATACGCAGTATTTT.

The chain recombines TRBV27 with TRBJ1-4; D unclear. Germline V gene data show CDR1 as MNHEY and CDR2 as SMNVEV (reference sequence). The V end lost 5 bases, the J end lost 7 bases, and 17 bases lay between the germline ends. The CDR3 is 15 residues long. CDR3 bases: TGTGCCAGCAGTCCCCGTCGGGTTCTGGCTGAAAAACTGTTTTTT. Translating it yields CASSPRRVLAEKLFF.

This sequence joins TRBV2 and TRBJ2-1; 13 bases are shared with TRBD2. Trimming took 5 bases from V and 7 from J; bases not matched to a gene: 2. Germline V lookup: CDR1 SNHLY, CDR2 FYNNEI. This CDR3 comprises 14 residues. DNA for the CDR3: TGTGCCAGCAGTCCGGGACTAGCGGGAAATGAGCAGTTCTTC. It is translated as CASSPGLAGNEQFF.

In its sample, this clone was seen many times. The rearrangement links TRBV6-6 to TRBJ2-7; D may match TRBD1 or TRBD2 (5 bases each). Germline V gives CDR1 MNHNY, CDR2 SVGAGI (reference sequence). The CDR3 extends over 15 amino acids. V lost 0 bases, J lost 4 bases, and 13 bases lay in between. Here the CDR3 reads CASSYSNQGGYEQYF. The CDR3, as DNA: TGTGCCAGCAGTTACTCGAATCAGGGCGGGTACGAGCAGTACTTC.